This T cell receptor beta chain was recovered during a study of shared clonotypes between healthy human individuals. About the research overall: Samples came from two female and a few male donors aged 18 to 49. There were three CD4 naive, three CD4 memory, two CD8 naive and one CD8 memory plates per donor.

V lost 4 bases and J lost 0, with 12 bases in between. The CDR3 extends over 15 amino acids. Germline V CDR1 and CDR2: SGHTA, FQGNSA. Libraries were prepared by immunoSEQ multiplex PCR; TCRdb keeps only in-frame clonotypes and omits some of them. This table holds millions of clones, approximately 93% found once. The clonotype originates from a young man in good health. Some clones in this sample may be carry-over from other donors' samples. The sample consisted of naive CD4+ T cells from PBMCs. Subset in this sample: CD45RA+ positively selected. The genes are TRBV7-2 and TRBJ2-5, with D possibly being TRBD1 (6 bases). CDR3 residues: CASSSSYRDQETQYF. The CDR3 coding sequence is TGTGCCAGCAGCTCCTCATACAGGGACCAAGAGACCCAGTACTTC.